A single sample gave rise to the 26 T cell receptor beta chains below, sequenced in a study of blood T cell repertoires in COVID-19. The assay was immunoSEQ multiplex PCR, and TCRdb's table has in-frame clones only and misses some. The sample holds over 100,000 clones; about 90% are singletons and the top ten take roughly 2.5%. The sample taken for sequencing was peripheral blood. These receptors all stem from a man aged 50 or older with active COVID-19.

The chain has TRBV7-9 and TRBJ2-7; 11 bases line up with TRBD2. The CDR3 is 16 residues long. Per the germline V gene, CDR1 is SEHNR and CDR2 is FQNEAQ (reference sequence). The junction had 7 bases not matched to a gene; V was cut back by 1 base and J by 5 bases. The CDR3 DNA sequence: TGTGCCAGCAGCTTAGGGCTAGCGGGGGGCCGCGACGAGCAGTACTTC. It translates to CASSLGLAGGRDEQYF.

The CDR3 loop reads CASSYALTGRSDTQYF. The DNA for the CDR3 is TGTGCCAGCAGTTATGCCCTGACAGGGAGGTCAGATACGCAGTATTTT. The chain links TRBV6-5 to TRBJ2-3, with D possibly being TRBD1 (7 bases). Germline V gives CDR1 MNHEY, CDR2 SVGAGI. Trimming stripped 3 bases from V and 4 bases from J, with 17 bases between. There are 16 residues in the CDR3.

This chain links TRBV2 with TRBJ2-5, with 7 bases identical to TRBD2. The CDR3 loop spans 15 amino acids. With 7 bases clipped from V and 5 bases from J, the junction kept 13 bases outside the gene matches. Germline assignment: CDR1 SNHLY and CDR2 FYNNEI. CDR3 residues: CASTLQAGFSETQYF. The CDR3 DNA reads as TGTGCCAGCACTCTCCAAGCGGGGTTCTCGGAGACCCAGTACTTC.

The chain recombines TRBV9 with TRBJ2-1, with 7 bases identical to TRBD2. Germline assignment: CDR1 SGDLS and CDR2 YYNGEE. The CDR3 sequence is 15 residues long. After removal of 5 bases from V and 0 bases from J, the junction contained 5 bases not matched to a gene. This chain's CDR3 is CASSGSGSSYNEQFF. CDR3 DNA: TGTGCCAGCAGTGGTAGCGGGTCCTCCTACAATGAGCAGTTCTTC.

This clone was seen a few times. This rearrangement joins TRBV9 to TRBJ2-1, with D tentatively TRBD2 (5 bases). The germline V and J ends were trimmed by 7 bases and 7 bases, with 21 bases remaining between them. The length of the CDR3 is 15 residues. CDR1 and CDR2 (germline): SGDLS, YYNGEE. In DNA, the CDR3 is TGTGCCAGCGGCGCCCGGGAAGAGTTTTTAAATGAGCAGTTCTTC. It specifies CASGAREEFLNEQFF.

The table lists this clone with a count of one. CDR3 loop: CAISEYEGTYEQYF. For the CDR3, the DNA is TGTGCCATCAGTGAGTATGAGGGAACCTACGAGCAGTACTTC. The chain uses TRBV10-3 and TRBJ2-7, with a tentative D call TRBD2 (5 bases). Trimming removed 1 base at V and 2 bases at J, with 9 bases between. Germline assignment: CDR1 ENHRY and CDR2 SYGVKD. The CDR3 extends over 14 amino acids.

The rearrangement joins TRBV4-1 to TRBJ1-1; D unclear. Trimming took 4 bases from V and 1 from J, leaving 7 bases between them. Looked up from germline, CDR1 is MGHRA and CDR2 is YSYEKL. CDR3 length: 13 amino acids. The CDR3 DNA reads TGCGCCAGCAGCCTGGCAGGGAACACTGAAGCTTTCTTT. Translated, it gives CASSLAGNTEAFF.

The V and J genes are TRBV18 and TRBJ1-1; tentative D call: TRBD1 (5 bases). Germline V gene sequence: CDR1 KGHSH, CDR2 LQKENI. CDR3 length equals 12 residues. The ends were cut back, 4 bases at V and 8 bases at J, with 11 bases in the middle. The CDR3 coding sequence is TGTGCCAGCTCACTCGACAGAGCCGAAGCTTTCTTT. This gives the protein CASSLDRAEAFF.

The V and J genes are TRBV6-2 or TRBV6-3 and TRBJ1-2; 8 nucleotides align to TRBD1. This CDR3 spans 12 amino acids. CDR1 MNHEY and CDR2 SVGEGT come from the germline V gene. V shed 6 bases and J 6 bases; nucleotides not matched to a gene: 3. The CDR3 region has the DNA TGTGCCAGCAGCGAACAGGGGGATGGCTACACCTTC. Translation gives CASSEQGDGYTF.

The V gene is TRBV5-5, the J gene TRBJ1-2; possibly TRBD1 for D (5 bases). Germline CDR1 is SGHKS and CDR2 is YYEKEE (reference sequence). CDR3 size: 17 residues. Trimming took 4 bases from V and 0 from J, leaving 19 bases between them. The CDR3 DNA is TGTGCCAGCAGCCTCCCGGTTGGGGCGCTTTCTAACTATGGCTACACCTTC. Translated, it gives CASSLPVGALSNYGYTF.

This rearrangement joins TRBV9 to TRBJ1-6; tentative D call: TRBD1 (5 bases). V was cut by 0 bases and J by 10 bases, with 14 bases left in between. The germline gives CDR1 SGDLS, CDR2 YYNGEE. This CDR3 spans 15 amino acids. The CDR3 nucleotides are TGTGCCAGCAGCGTAGGCGGGGCGGAAGGGTCACCCCTCCACTTT. Its translation: CASSVGGAEGSPLHF.

The chain recombines TRBV7-2 with TRBJ2-1, with D unresolved. The V and J ends lost 3 bases and 8 bases respectively, with 5 bases between them. This CDR3 has 11 residues. Germline CDR1 is SGHTA and CDR2 is FQGNSA. The CDR3 DNA reads as TGTGCCAGCAGCTTCCAGGATGAGCAGTTCTTC. Its translation is CASSFQDEQFF. The full variable domain, rest sourced from reference TRBV7-2 and TRBJ2-1, is GAGVSQSPSNKVTEKGKDVELRCDPISGHTALYWYRQSLGQGLEFLIYFQGNSAPDKSGLPSDRFSAERTGGSVSTLTIQRTQQEDSAVYLCASSFQDEQFFGPGTRLTVL.

The V and J genes are TRBV5-4 and TRBJ1-1; 10 nucleotides agree with TRBD1. Germline assignment: CDR1 SGHNT and CDR2 YYREEE (reference sequence). This CDR3 has 15 amino acids. V shed 4 bases and J 4 bases; nucleotides not matched to a gene: 7. The CDR3 is CASSIRQGAITEAFF. As DNA, the CDR3 is TGTGCCAGCAGCATACGACAGGGGGCTATCACTGAAGCTTTCTTT. Looking up the rest from reference TRBV5-4 and TRBJ1-1 gives the full variable domain: ETGVTQSPTHLIKTRGQQVTLRCSSQSGHNTVSWYQQALGQGPQFIFQYYREEENGRGNFPPRFSGLQFPNYSSELNVNALELDDSALYLCASSIRQGAITEAFFGQGTRLTVV.

This clone was observed a handful of times. V is TRBV28 and J is TRBJ1-1; D gene unclear. This CDR3 comprises 16 residues. The germline V gene has CDR1 MDHEN and CDR2 SYDVKM. Trimming pared 0 bases from V and 0 bases from J, leaving 11 bases between. The chain's CDR3 is CASSLWLWALNTEAFF. The CDR3 DNA reads as TGTGCCAGCAGTTTATGGCTCTGGGCCTTGAACACTGAAGCTTTCTTT.

The chain couples TRBV6-5 to TRBJ1-1, with unresolved D. Germline CDR1 and CDR2: MNHEY and SVGAGI. V lost 4 bases and J 6 bases, leaving 12 bases between the germline ends. CDR3 length equals 13 residues. CDR3 bases: TGTGCCAGCAGTTCCCCGCCCCGGGCTGAAGCTTTCTTT. Amino acid sequence: CASSSPPRAEAFF.

V gene TRBV5-1 combines with J gene TRBJ2-1; 15 bases line up with TRBD2. This CDR3 has 16 residues. Germline CDR1 reads SGHRS; CDR2 reads YFSETQ. The trim removed 3 bases at V and 7 bases at J, leaving 5 bases unmatched. The CDR3 DNA is TGCGCCAGCAGCTCCGGGACTAGCGGGGGGCGAAATGAGCAGTTCTTC. It translates to CASSSGTSGGRNEQFF.

V gene TRBV12-3 or TRBV12-4 combines with J gene TRBJ2-7, with TRBD1 matching over 7 bases. This CDR3 has 13 amino acids. With 1 base clipped from V and 7 bases from J, the junction kept 4 bases outside the gene matches. CDR3 in amino acids: CASSLGDSREQYF. CDR3 nucleotide sequence: TGTGCCAGCAGTTTAGGGGACAGCCGGGAGCAGTACTTC.

For this clone: Other nucleotide sequences in the sample specify the same CDR3. The chain links TRBV5-1 to TRBJ1-3; D is unresolved. The CDR3 has 14 amino acids. CDR1 and CDR2 from the germline V gene are SGHRS and YFSETQ. Trimming took 0 bases from V and 0 from J, leaving 4 bases between them. The chain's CDR3 is CASSLASSGNTIYF. The CDR3 region has the DNA TGCGCCAGCAGCTTGGCTAGCTCTGGAAACACCATATATTTT.

The chain carries TRBV5-8 and TRBJ1-5; TRBD1 agrees at 8 bases. J was trimmed by 1 base and V by 4 bases; bases with no gene match: 1. The germline gives CDR1 SGHTS, CDR2 YDEGEE. The CDR3 spans 14 residues. The CDR3 DNA reads TGTGCCAGCAGCGGGGACAGGAGCAATCAGCCCCAGCATTTT. This gives the protein CASSGDRSNQPQHF.

The CDR3 coding sequence is TGTGCCAGCAGCTTGGCGATAGACTCCGGGGCCAACGTCCTGACTTTC. This translates into CASSLAIDSGANVLTF. The chain has TRBV5-6 and TRBJ2-6; D unresolved. The V end lost 0 bases, the J end lost 4 bases, and 11 bases lay between the germline ends. The CDR3 sequence is 16 residues long. Germline CDR1 and CDR2: SGHDT and YYEEEE.

The J gene is TRBJ1-6, the V gene TRBV5-6; TRBD1 matches at 7 bases. This CDR3 region has 15 residues. V was clipped by 2 bases and J by 5 bases; unmatched bases: 4. Germline CDR1 is SGHDT and CDR2 is YYEEEE. This CDR3 reads CASSFQTGNNSPLHF. The DNA for the CDR3 is TGTGCCAGCAGCTTTCAGACAGGGAATAATTCACCCCTCCACTTT.

In its sample, this clone was seen once. The rearrangement joins TRBV3-1 (or the pseudogene TRBV3-2) to TRBJ2-4; the match to TRBD1 covers 7 bases. The CDR3 spans 16 residues. Unmatched junction bases numbered 7, after V lost 3 bases and J lost 2 bases. The germline gives CDR1 LGHDT, CDR2 YNNKEL (reference sequence). CDR3 DNA: TGTGCCAGCAGCCAGTCCCGGGACAGTTCCAAAAACATTCAGTACTTC. Amino acid sequence: CASSQSRDSSKNIQYF.

V is TRBV2 and J is TRBJ1-4, with 7 bases that match TRBD1. Per the germline V gene, CDR1 is SNHLY and CDR2 is FYNNEI. This CDR3 is 18 amino acids long. Trimming removed 5 bases from V and 4 bases from J; junction bases left unmatched: 16. DNA for the CDR3: TGTGCCAGCAGTATCCTCTTCCTAGACAGGGCTAATAATGAAAAACTGTTTTTT. It specifies CASSILFLDRANNEKLFF. Supplemented by reference TRBV2 and TRBJ1-4, the full variable domain reads EPEVTQTPSHQVTQMGQEVILRCVPISNHLYFYWYRQILGQKVEFLVSFYNNEISEKSEIFDDQFSVERPDGSNFTLKIRSTKLEDSAMYFCASSILFLDRANNEKLFFGSGTQLSVL.

The chain combines TRBV19 with TRBJ1-5; TRBD1 aligns across 8 bases. Per the germline V gene, CDR1 is LNHDA and CDR2 is SQIVND (reference sequence). J was trimmed by 7 bases and V by 2 bases; bases with no gene match: 10. The CDR3 contains 16 residues. CDR3 region: CASSISSDRARQPQHF. CDR3 sequence (DNA): TGTGCCAGTAGTATATCTTCGGACAGGGCGAGGCAGCCCCAGCATTTT.

This rearrangement joins TRBV12-3 or TRBV12-4 to TRBJ2-7; TRBD1 might be the D (6 bases). This CDR3 is 13 amino acids long. The germline V and J ends were trimmed by 3 bases and 3 bases, with 9 bases remaining between them. The CDR3 DNA follows: TGTGCCAGCAGTTTTGGGGGCCGCTACGAGCAGTACTTC. Translated, it gives CASSFGGRYEQYF.

CDR3 amino acids: CASSSGGGGDGYTF. The CDR3 DNA sequence: TGCGCCAGCAGCTCGGGTGGTGGAGGCGATGGCTACACCTTC. The chain has TRBV5-1 and TRBJ1-2, with unresolved D. Between the trimmed V and J ends, which lost 3 bases and 6 bases, there was a span of 15 bases. This CDR3 contains 14 residues. Germline V gene lookup returns CDR1 SGHRS and CDR2 YFSETQ.